A selection of T cell receptor beta chains follows, all from one sample in a study of blood T cell repertoires in COVID-19. Data came from immunoSEQ multiplex PCR; TCRdb stores just in-frame clones and leaves some out. The table lists around 260,000 clones, 80% to 85% of them singletons, with around 16% in the top ten. Specimen: peripheral blood. These receptors all stem from an older person with COVID-19, enrolled during active disease. The CDR3 runs from the conserved cysteine through the conserved F or W. Fields, in order: CDR3 DNA, CDR3 protein, J gene, V gene, clone size, D gene. A D gene is named only where the DNA matches it firmly. Clone size, where shown, is once, few, many, or a class for clones that have expanded.

CDR3nt: TGTGCCAGCTCACCAATCCTCGGCCTAGCGGGTACTTCTAGCACAGATACGCAGTATTTT; CDR3aa: CASSPILGLAGTSSTDTQYF; j_gene: TRBJ2-3; v_gene: TRBV18; abundance: few; d_gene: TRBD2
CDR3nt: TGCGCCAGCAGCGAGACAGGGTCGGGCTATGGCTACACCTTC; CDR3aa: CASSETGSGYGYTF; j_gene: TRBJ1-2; v_gene: TRBV5-1; abundance: NA; d_gene: TRBD1
CDR3nt: TGTGCCAGCAGCTTGGAAGGGGCTAGCGGGATGTGGAACATTCAGTACTTC; CDR3aa: CASSLEGASGMWNIQYF; j_gene: TRBJ2-4; v_gene: TRBV5-4; abundance: NA; d_gene: TRBD2
CDR3nt: TGTGCCAGTAGACAGGGGGCAAGTGGCACAGATACGCAGTATTTT; CDR3aa: CASRQGASGTDTQYF; j_gene: TRBJ2-3; v_gene: TRBV19; abundance: NA; d_gene: TRBD1
CDR3nt: TGTGCCAGCAGCTTAGTACCCGAGCCAGGAGGGGAGCAGTACTTC; CDR3aa: CASSLVPEPGGEQYF; j_gene: TRBJ2-7; v_gene: TRBV7-2; abundance: NA; d_gene: NA
CDR3nt: TGTGCCAGCAGCGTCAGCGACCCCACAGATACGCAGTATTTT; CDR3aa: CASSVSDPTDTQYF; j_gene: TRBJ2-3; v_gene: TRBV9; abundance: NA; d_gene: NA
CDR3nt: TGTGCCACCAGTGATAACAGGGGTTCCGTCGACGAGCAGTACTTC; CDR3aa: CATSDNRGSVDEQYF; j_gene: TRBJ2-7; v_gene: TRBV24-1; abundance: NA; d_gene: TRBD1
CDR3nt: TGCGCCAGCAGCCCCGGGTTTAATGAAAAACTGTTTTTT; CDR3aa: CASSPGFNEKLFF; j_gene: TRBJ1-4; v_gene: TRBV5-1; abundance: NA; d_gene: NA
CDR3nt: TGTGCCATCAGTCAGGACAGGGGGCGAGCTTTCTTT; CDR3aa: CAISQDRGRAFF; j_gene: TRBJ1-1; v_gene: TRBV10-3; abundance: once; d_gene: TRBD1
CDR3nt: TGTGCCATCAGTGAGTCGGGCAGGGGGCCAAAGTACTCTGGAAACACCATATATTTT; CDR3aa: CAISESGRGPKYSGNTIYF; j_gene: TRBJ1-3; v_gene: TRBV10-3; abundance: NA; d_gene: TRBD1
CDR3nt: TGTGCCAGCAGCCCAATCGTAGTGGTGGACAGTCATTTCACAGATACGCAGTATTTT; CDR3aa: CASSPIVVVDSHFTDTQYF; j_gene: TRBJ2-3; v_gene: TRBV7-2; abundance: NA; d_gene: NA
CDR3nt: TGTGCCAGCAGCTCCCGGACTAGCGGGTACAATGAGCAGTTCTTC; CDR3aa: CASSSRTSGYNEQFF; j_gene: TRBJ2-1; v_gene: TRBV11-3; abundance: NA; d_gene: TRBD2
CDR3nt: TGTGCCAGCTCACCACTAGCCAACAATGAGCAGTTCTTC; CDR3aa: CASSPLANNEQFF; j_gene: TRBJ2-1; v_gene: TRBV18; abundance: NA; d_gene: NA
CDR3nt: TGTGCCAGTAGGAATTACAGGGAACGCGATACGCAGTATTTT; CDR3aa: CASRNYRERDTQYF; j_gene: TRBJ2-3; v_gene: TRBV19; abundance: NA; d_gene: NA
CDR3nt: TGTGCCAGCAGCAAAGCCGATAGCGGGAGCTCCTACAATGAGCAGTTCTTC; CDR3aa: CASSKADSGSSYNEQFF; j_gene: TRBJ2-1; v_gene: TRBV21-1; abundance: NA; d_gene: NA
CDR3nt: TGTGCCACCCAGCGGTACACTGAAGCTTTCTTT; CDR3aa: CATQRYTEAFF; j_gene: TRBJ1-1; v_gene: TRBV6-5; abundance: few; d_gene: NA
CDR3nt: TGCAGCGACCTTCAACCGGGACAAGAACCCGCTGAAGCTTTCTTT; CDR3aa: CSDLQPGQEPAEAFF; j_gene: TRBJ1-1; v_gene: TRBV29-1; abundance: NA; d_gene: NA
CDR3nt: TGTGCCAGCAGCCAAAACCCGGGGGGGACAGCGCCTGAAAAACTGTTTTTT; CDR3aa: CASSQNPGGTAPEKLFF; j_gene: TRBJ1-4; v_gene: TRBV3-1/TRBV3-2; abundance: NA; d_gene: TRBD1
CDR3nt: TGTGCCAGCATCCCGACAGGAATTGCTAATGAAAAACTGTTTTTT; CDR3aa: CASIPTGIANEKLFF; j_gene: TRBJ1-4; v_gene: TRBV28; abundance: NA; d_gene: NA
CDR3nt: TGTGCCAGCAGCTCGGGACAGGGTTGGGGTCAGCCCCAGCATTTT; CDR3aa: CASSSGQGWGQPQHF; j_gene: TRBJ1-5; v_gene: TRBV5-8; abundance: NA; d_gene: TRBD1
CDR3nt: TGTGCCAGCAGTTTTACCCGACAGCCCGGCGAGCAGTACTTC; CDR3aa: CASSFTRQPGEQYF; j_gene: TRBJ2-7; v_gene: TRBV6-2/TRBV6-3; abundance: NA; d_gene: NA
CDR3nt: TGTGCCAGTAGTAATAACAGAGGGTCAAATCAGCCCCAGCATTTT; CDR3aa: CASSNNRGSNQPQHF; j_gene: TRBJ1-5; v_gene: TRBV19; abundance: NA; d_gene: NA
CDR3nt: TGTGCCACCAGCTCCCTCGGCCAGGGGGAGGCCGGGGAGCTGTTTTTT; CDR3aa: CATSSLGQGEAGELFF; j_gene: TRBJ2-2; v_gene: TRBV15; abundance: NA; d_gene: NA
CDR3nt: TGTGCCAGCAGTTTATTAGGGGGCCTTAATCAGCCCCAGCATTTT; CDR3aa: CASSLLGGLNQPQHF; j_gene: TRBJ1-5; v_gene: TRBV27; abundance: NA; d_gene: TRBD1
CDR3nt: TGCGCCAGCAGCTTGGGGGGCAGTGAGAACACTGAAGCTTTCTTT; CDR3aa: CASSLGGSENTEAFF; j_gene: TRBJ1-1; v_gene: TRBV5-1; abundance: once; d_gene: NA
CDR3nt: TGTGCCAGCAGCCCCTACGGAGGCTCCCAAGAGACCCAGTACTTC; CDR3aa: CASSPYGGSQETQYF; j_gene: TRBJ2-5; v_gene: TRBV3-1/TRBV3-2; abundance: once; d_gene: NA
CDR3nt: TGTGCCAGCAGTTTATATGGGAGGGGTGGCCAGCCCCAGCATTTT; CDR3aa: CASSLYGRGGQPQHF; j_gene: TRBJ1-5; v_gene: TRBV28; abundance: NA; d_gene: NA
CDR3nt: TGTGCCAGCAGCTTAAGTGCAGGTAGCGGAGCCAAAAACATTCAGTACTTC; CDR3aa: CASSLSAGSGAKNIQYF; j_gene: TRBJ2-4; v_gene: TRBV7-6; abundance: NA; d_gene: NA
CDR3nt: TGTGCCAGTACTGGGCGTACAGGGTTTTCCTCACCCCTCCACTTT; CDR3aa: CASTGRTGFSSPLHF; j_gene: TRBJ1-6; v_gene: TRBV19; abundance: NA; d_gene: NA
CDR3nt: TGTGCCAGCAGTTTTTCCTCTCCGACAGGCAGTTCCTACAATGAGCAGTTCTTC; CDR3aa: CASSFSSPTGSSYNEQFF; j_gene: TRBJ2-1; v_gene: TRBV28; abundance: NA; d_gene: NA
CDR3nt: TGTGCCAGCAGCTACACCGTTGCCGCGGCAGATACGCAGTATTTT; CDR3aa: CASSYTVAAADTQYF; j_gene: TRBJ2-3; v_gene: TRBV11-2; abundance: NA; d_gene: NA
CDR3nt: TGTGCCAGCAGCTTGGCGGCTAGCGGACAAGAGACCCAGTACTTC; CDR3aa: CASSLAASGQETQYF; j_gene: TRBJ2-5; v_gene: TRBV5-4; abundance: NA; d_gene: TRBD2
CDR3nt: TGTGCCAGCAGTGTCGAGGGGGAGGGTGGCGAGCAGTACTTC; CDR3aa: CASSVEGEGGEQYF; j_gene: TRBJ2-7; v_gene: TRBV25-1; abundance: NA; d_gene: NA
CDR3nt: TGTGCCAGCAGCTTGGGGGCAGGCTCTACCTATAATTCACCCCTCCACTTT; CDR3aa: CASSLGAGSTYNSPLHF; j_gene: TRBJ1-6; v_gene: TRBV5-6; abundance: NA; d_gene: NA
CDR3nt: TGTGCCACCGGTCAGGGGGCGCCGACCTACGAGCAGTACTTC; CDR3aa: CATGQGAPTYEQYF; j_gene: TRBJ2-7; v_gene: TRBV24-1; abundance: few; d_gene: TRBD1
CDR3nt: TGTGCCAGCAGCCCGCTCCAGGGAAGGGGTGGTCTGAACACTGAAGCTTTCTTT; CDR3aa: CASSPLQGRGGLNTEAFF; j_gene: TRBJ1-1; v_gene: TRBV14; abundance: NA; d_gene: NA
CDR3nt: TGTGCCAGCAGCTCACTAGCGGGGGGGGCCACCGGGGAGCTGTTTTTT; CDR3aa: CASSSLAGGATGELFF; j_gene: TRBJ2-2; v_gene: TRBV5-4; abundance: NA; d_gene: TRBD2
CDR3nt: TGTGCCAGCAGCCCCCTAAGTCTAGCGGGAGGGCCTAGTGGGCAGTTCTTC; CDR3aa: CASSPLSLAGGPSGQFF; j_gene: TRBJ2-1; v_gene: TRBV7-6; abundance: once; d_gene: TRBD2
CDR3nt: TGTGCCAGCAGTTACTCGAGCGTTCATGGCTACACCTTC; CDR3aa: CASSYSSVHGYTF; j_gene: TRBJ1-2; v_gene: TRBV6-2/TRBV6-3; abundance: once; d_gene: NA
CDR3nt: TGTGCCAGCAGCTTGGATCCAGGCCCCATCCCCTACGAGCAGTACTTC; CDR3aa: CASSLDPGPIPYEQYF; j_gene: TRBJ2-7; v_gene: TRBV5-6; abundance: NA; d_gene: NA
CDR3nt: TGTGCCAGCAGCTGGACGGGAGAAGAGACCCAGTACTTC; CDR3aa: CASSWTGEETQYF; j_gene: TRBJ2-5; v_gene: TRBV7-2; abundance: NA; d_gene: NA
CDR3nt: TGTGCCAGCAGTTGGACAGGTGGAAACATTCAGTACTTC; CDR3aa: CASSWTGGNIQYF; j_gene: TRBJ2-4; v_gene: TRBV28; abundance: NA; d_gene: TRBD1
CDR3nt: TGTGCCAGCAGCCCTGACAGGGTGGGCTATGGCTACACCTTC; CDR3aa: CASSPDRVGYGYTF; j_gene: TRBJ1-2; v_gene: TRBV7-2; abundance: NA; d_gene: TRBD1
CDR3nt: TGCGCCAGCAGCATGCGTGATACTGAAGCTTTCTTT; CDR3aa: CASSMRDTEAFF; j_gene: TRBJ1-1; v_gene: TRBV5-1; abundance: NA; d_gene: NA
CDR3nt: TGTGCCAGCAGTTACACTGAGGACGGAGGTTATGAAAAACTGTTTTTT; CDR3aa: CASSYTEDGGYEKLFF; j_gene: TRBJ1-4; v_gene: TRBV6-5; abundance: NA; d_gene: NA
CDR3nt: TGTGCCAGCAGCTTCTGGACAGGATCAAACTATGGCTACACCTTC; CDR3aa: CASSFWTGSNYGYTF; j_gene: TRBJ1-2; v_gene: TRBV7-2; abundance: NA; d_gene: TRBD1
CDR3nt: TGTGCCAGCAGTGACCCAACAGGGGGAGGGGCCTACTACGAGCAGTACTTC; CDR3aa: CASSDPTGGGAYYEQYF; j_gene: TRBJ2-7; v_gene: TRBV6-2/TRBV6-3; abundance: NA; d_gene: NA